The 6 T cell receptor beta chains below were found in one sample sequenced in a study of beta chain features in type 1 diabetes. These receptors' targets are unknown. The study's findings and limits: Shorter TCRB CDR3s, moderately but significantly so, were found in Type 1 diabetes patients in all four CD4+ subsets.

Reverse transcribing all isolated RNA meant expressed TCRB transcripts were sequenced. The method was immunoSEQ multiplex PCR; TCRdb's version includes in-frame clones alone and lacks a portion of them. The sample carries a few hundred thousand clones, more than 15% recorded once. Input material: naive CD4+ T cells from blood. Receptors were obtained from a man aged 25 to 45 with type 1 diabetes.

The table lists this clone with a few counts. J is TRBJ2-1 and V is TRBV29-1, with 13 bases that match TRBD2. Trimming at V came to 6 bases and at J to 12 bases, leaving 11 bases not matched to a gene. Germline CDR1 SQVTM, CDR2 ANQGSEA. The CDR3 has 14 amino acids. The CDR3 nucleotides read TGCAGCGTGATAGGGACTAGCGGGAATAGGTGGCAGTTCTTC. Translated, it gives CSVIGTSGNRWQFF.

The V gene is TRBV27, the J gene TRBJ2-3; TRBD2 agrees at 10 bases. Germline loops: CDR1 MNHEY, CDR2 SMNVEV (reference sequence). The CDR3 consists of 15 residues. The V gene end was trimmed by 6 bases and the J gene end by 3 bases; junction bases not matched to a gene: 6. The CDR3 loop is CASRGLAVGTDTQYF. The CDR3 bases are TGTGCCAGCAGAGGACTAGCGGTCGGGACAGATACGCAGTATTTT.

This clone was detected only a few times. The sample holds other DNA sequences that translate to the same CDR3. The J gene is TRBJ1-2, the V gene TRBV7-2; D is unclear. This CDR3 is 11 amino acids long. Germline CDR1 and CDR2: SGHTA and FQGNSA. V lost 5 bases to trimming and J lost 5 bases, with 6 bases between them. This CDR3 is CASSLVYGYTF. Here the CDR3 DNA reads TGTGCCAGCAGCCTGGTTTATGGCTACACCTTC. The variable domain in full, with the rest retrieved from reference TRBV7-2 and TRBJ1-2, is GAGVSQSPSNKVTEKGKDVELRCDPISGHTALYWYRQSLGQGLEFLIYFQGNSAPDKSGLPSDRFSAERTGGSVSTLTIQRTQQEDSAVYLCASSLVYGYTFGSGTRLTVV.

On this clone: The DNA is left out, because the CDR3 cannot be placed on it with certainty; the CDR3 is given as TCRdb lists it. V gene TRBV7-2 combines with J gene TRBJ2-6; the table's D call TRBD2 went unverified against the DNA. The germline gives CDR1 SGHTA, CDR2 FQGNSA. The CDR3 spans 15 amino acids, including both terminal residues. This chain's CDR3 is CASSFGSGSVRVLTF.

This clone has just a few counts. This CDR3 reads CASSLNTFRSSGANVLTF. In DNA, the CDR3 is TGTGCCAGCAGCTTAAATACGTTCAGGAGCTCTGGGGCCAACGTCCTGACTTTC. J is TRBJ2-6 and V is TRBV7-3; D unclear. In germline, CDR1 is SGHTA, CDR2 FQGTGA. The length of the CDR3 is 18 residues. Deletions cut 1 base from V and 0 bases from J, with 13 bases between.

This clone was seen a handful of times. The chain recombines TRBV29-1 with TRBJ2-7, with 12 bases matching TRBD2. The trim removed 6 bases at V and 6 bases at J, leaving 12 bases unmatched. The V gene's germline CDR1 is SQVTM and CDR2 ANQGSEA. This CDR3 is built from 15 residues. CDR3 DNA sequence: TGCAGCGTAAAAAGACTAGCGGGAGATTCGGGCGAGCAGTACTTC. Translation: CSVKRLAGDSGEQYF.